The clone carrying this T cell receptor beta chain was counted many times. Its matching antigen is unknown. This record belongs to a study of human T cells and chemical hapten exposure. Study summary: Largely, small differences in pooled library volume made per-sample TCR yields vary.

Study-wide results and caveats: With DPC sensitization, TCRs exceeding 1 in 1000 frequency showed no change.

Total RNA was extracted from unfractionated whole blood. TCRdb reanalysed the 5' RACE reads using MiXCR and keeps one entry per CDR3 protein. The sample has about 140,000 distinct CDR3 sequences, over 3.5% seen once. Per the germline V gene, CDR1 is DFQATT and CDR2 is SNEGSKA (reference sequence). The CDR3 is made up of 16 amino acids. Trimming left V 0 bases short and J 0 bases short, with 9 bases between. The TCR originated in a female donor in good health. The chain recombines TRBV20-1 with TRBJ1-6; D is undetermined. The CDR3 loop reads CSARDERSSYNSPLHF. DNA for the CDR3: TGCAGTGCTAGAGATGAGCGGAGCTCCTATAATTCACCCCTCCACTTT.